This TCR beta chain stems from a study of metastatic and nonmetastatic thyroid tumors. About the study: Across blood and tumor or nodule tissue, repertoires from malignant and benign thyroid patients were compared with one another.

Study observations and caveats: Benign nodules reportedly had significantly lower TCR beta diversity than malignant thyroid tumors in blood and tumor.

Unmatched junction bases numbered 7, after V lost 7 bases and J lost 4 bases. Germline V CDR1 and CDR2: MNHNS, SASEGT. The CDR3 sequence is 14 residues long. A remark on this clone: Its antigen is unknown.

Each patient went into thyroid surgery without having received any treatment. How the authors handled the data: The authors used CDR3 differences across clinicopathological groups to build a distant-metastasis classifier for papillary thyroid cancer. MiXCR re-clonotyped the PCR reads for TCRdb. None of the V and J calls come from the authors' own analysis; TCRdb made them. The sample records some 55,000 clones, 25% to 35% being singletons. Material for sequencing was blood. This chain connects TRBV6-1 to TRBJ1-3; 7 bases fit TRBD1. This TCR was sampled from a female donor with papillary thyroid cancer or a benign thyroid nodule (not recorded which). Some clones in this sample may be carry-over from other donors' samples. The CDR3 DNA reads as TGTGCCAGCAAGGGCACAGGGGCAGGAAACACCATATATTTT. It is translated as CASKGTGAGNTIYF.